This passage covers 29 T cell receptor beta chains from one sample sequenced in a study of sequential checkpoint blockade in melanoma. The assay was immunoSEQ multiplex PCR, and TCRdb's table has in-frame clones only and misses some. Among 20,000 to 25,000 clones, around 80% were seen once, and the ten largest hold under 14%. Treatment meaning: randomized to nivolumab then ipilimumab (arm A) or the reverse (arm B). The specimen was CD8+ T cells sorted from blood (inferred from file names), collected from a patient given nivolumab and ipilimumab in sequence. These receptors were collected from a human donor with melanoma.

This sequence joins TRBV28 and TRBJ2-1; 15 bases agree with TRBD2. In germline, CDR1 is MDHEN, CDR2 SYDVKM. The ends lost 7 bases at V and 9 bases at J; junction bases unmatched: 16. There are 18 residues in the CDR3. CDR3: CASIPPLGLAGGSSEQFF. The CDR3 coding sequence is TGTGCCAGCATCCCTCCATTAGGACTAGCGGGAGGGTCCTCTGAGCAGTTCTTC.

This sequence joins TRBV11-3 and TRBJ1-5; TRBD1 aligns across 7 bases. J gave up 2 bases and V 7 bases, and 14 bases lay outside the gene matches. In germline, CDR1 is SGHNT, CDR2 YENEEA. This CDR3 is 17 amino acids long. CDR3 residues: CASTLVGRGIGNQPQHF. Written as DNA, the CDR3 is TGTGCCAGCACCTTGGTCGGCAGGGGGATCGGCAATCAGCCCCAGCATTTT. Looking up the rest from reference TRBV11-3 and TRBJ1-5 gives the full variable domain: EAGVVQSPRYKIIEKKQPVAFWCNPISGHNTLYWYLQNLGQGPELLIRYENEEAVDDSQLPKDRFSAERLKGVDSTLKIQPAELGDSAVYLCASTLVGRGIGNQPQHFGDGTRLSIL.

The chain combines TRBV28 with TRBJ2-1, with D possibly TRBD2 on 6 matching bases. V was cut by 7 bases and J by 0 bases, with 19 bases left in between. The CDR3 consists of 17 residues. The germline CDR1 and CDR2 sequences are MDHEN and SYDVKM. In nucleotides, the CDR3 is TGTGCCAGCACCGCCTCGGGGACTTTGAGCTCCTACAATGAGCAGTTCTTC. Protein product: CASTASGTLSSYNEQFF.

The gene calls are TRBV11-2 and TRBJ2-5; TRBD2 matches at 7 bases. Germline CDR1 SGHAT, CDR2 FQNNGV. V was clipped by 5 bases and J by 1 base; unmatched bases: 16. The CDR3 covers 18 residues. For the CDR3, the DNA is TGTGCCAGCAGCCGCCCAAGTTTCGGGAGGACACTCCAAGAGACCCAGTACTTC. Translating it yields CASSRPSFGRTLQETQYF.

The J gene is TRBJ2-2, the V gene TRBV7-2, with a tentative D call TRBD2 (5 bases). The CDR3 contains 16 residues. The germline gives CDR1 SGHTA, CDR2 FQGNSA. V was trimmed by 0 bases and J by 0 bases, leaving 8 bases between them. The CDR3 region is CASSLAAGPNTGELFF. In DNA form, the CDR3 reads TGTGCCAGCAGCTTAGCGGCGGGCCCGAACACCGGGGAGCTGTTTTTT.

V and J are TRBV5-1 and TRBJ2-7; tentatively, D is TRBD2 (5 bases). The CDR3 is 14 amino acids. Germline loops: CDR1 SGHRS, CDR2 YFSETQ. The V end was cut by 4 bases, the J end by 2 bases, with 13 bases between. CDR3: CASSESGGPYEQYF. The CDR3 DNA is TGCGCCAGCAGCGAAAGCGGAGGCCCCTACGAGCAGTACTTC.

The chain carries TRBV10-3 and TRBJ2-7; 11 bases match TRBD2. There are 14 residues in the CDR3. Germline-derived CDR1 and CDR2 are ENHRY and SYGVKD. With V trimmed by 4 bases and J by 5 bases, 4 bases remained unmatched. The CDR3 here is CAISGSGRADEQYF. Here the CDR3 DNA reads TGTGCCATCAGTGGTAGCGGGAGGGCGGACGAGCAGTACTTC.

The CDR3 sequence: CASSIGSASSSYEQYF. The CDR3 bases are TGTGCCAGTAGTATCGGTTCAGCGTCGAGCTCCTACGAGCAGTACTTC. The V and J genes are TRBV19 and TRBJ2-7; D is ambiguous. Germline values: CDR1 LNHDA, CDR2 SQIVND (reference sequence). This CDR3 has 16 amino acids. V lost 3 bases and J 0 bases, leaving 15 bases between the germline ends.

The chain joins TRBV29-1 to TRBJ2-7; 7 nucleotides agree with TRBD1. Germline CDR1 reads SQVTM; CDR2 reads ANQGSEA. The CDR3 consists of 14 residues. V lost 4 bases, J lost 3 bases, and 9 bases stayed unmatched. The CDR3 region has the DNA TGCAGCGTTGTGAGGGACAGACTTAGCTACGAGCAGTACTTC. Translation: CSVVRDRLSYEQYF.

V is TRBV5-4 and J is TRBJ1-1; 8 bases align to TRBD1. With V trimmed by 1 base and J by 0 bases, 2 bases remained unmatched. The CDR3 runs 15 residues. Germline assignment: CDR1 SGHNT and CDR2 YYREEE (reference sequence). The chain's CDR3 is CASSLPGGMNTEAFF. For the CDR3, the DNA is TGTGCCAGCAGCTTGCCAGGGGGCATGAACACTGAAGCTTTCTTT.

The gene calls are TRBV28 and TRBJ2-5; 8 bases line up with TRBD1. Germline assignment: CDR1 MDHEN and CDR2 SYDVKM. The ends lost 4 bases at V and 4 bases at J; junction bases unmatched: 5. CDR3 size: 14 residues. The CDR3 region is CASSYPDRGETQYF. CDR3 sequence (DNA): TGTGCCAGCAGTTACCCTGACAGGGGAGAGACCCAGTACTTC.

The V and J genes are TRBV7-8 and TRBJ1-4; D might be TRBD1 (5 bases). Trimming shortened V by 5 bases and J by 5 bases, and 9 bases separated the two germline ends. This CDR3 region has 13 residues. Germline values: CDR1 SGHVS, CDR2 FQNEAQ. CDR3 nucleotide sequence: TGTGCCAGCAGCCCAGGGCGGAATGAAAAACTGTTTTTT. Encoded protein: CASSPGRNEKLFF.

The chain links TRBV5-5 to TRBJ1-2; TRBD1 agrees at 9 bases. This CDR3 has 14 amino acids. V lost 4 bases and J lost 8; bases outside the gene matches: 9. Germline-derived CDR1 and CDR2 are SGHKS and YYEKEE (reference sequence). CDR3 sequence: CASSPLDRGGGYTF. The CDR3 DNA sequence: TGTGCCAGCAGCCCTTTGGACAGGGGTGGCGGCTACACCTTC.

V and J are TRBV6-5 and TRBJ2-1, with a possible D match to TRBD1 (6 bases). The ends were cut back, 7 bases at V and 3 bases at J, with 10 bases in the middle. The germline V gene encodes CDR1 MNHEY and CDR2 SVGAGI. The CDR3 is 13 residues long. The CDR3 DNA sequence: TGTGCCAGCACCCAGGGGCTCTACAATGAGCAGTTCTTC. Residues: CASTQGLYNEQFF.

The chain's CDR3 is CASSLGHRRTDTQYF. The CDR3 DNA follows: TGTGCCAGCAGCCTCGGACACCGTCGCACAGATACGCAGTATTTT. The V gene is TRBV5-6, the J gene TRBJ2-3; possibly TRBD1 for D (5 bases). Germline-derived CDR1 and CDR2 are SGHDT and YYEEEE. V was cut by 4 bases and J by 1 base, with 13 bases left in between. The CDR3 loop spans 15 amino acids.

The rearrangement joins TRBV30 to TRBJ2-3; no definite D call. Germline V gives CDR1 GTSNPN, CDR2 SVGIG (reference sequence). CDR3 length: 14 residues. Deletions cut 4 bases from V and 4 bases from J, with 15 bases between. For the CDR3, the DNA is TGTGCCTGGACTCCAAAGTGGTTAGCAGATACGCAGTATTTT. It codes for CAWTPKWLADTQYF.

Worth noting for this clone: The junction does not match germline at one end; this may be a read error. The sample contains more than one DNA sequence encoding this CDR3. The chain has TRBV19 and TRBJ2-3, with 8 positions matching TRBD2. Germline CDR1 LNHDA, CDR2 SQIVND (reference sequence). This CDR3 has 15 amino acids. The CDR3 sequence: CASSSLADSTDTQYF. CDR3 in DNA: TGCGCCAGTAGTTCACTAGCGGATAGCACAGATACGCAGTATTTT.

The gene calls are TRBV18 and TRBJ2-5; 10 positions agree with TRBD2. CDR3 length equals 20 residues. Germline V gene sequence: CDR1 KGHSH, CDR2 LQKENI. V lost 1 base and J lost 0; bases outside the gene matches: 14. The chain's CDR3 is CASSPRYSLAGDLYQETQYF. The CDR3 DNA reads TGTGCCAGCTCACCACGATATAGTCTAGCGGGAGACTTGTACCAAGAGACCCAGTACTTC.

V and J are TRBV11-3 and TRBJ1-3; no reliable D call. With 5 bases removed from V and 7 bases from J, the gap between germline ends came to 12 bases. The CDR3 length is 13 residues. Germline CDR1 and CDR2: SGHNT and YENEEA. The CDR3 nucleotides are TGTGCCAGCAGCCAGCGGCAGACCAACACCATATATTTT. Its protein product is CASSQRQTNTIYF.

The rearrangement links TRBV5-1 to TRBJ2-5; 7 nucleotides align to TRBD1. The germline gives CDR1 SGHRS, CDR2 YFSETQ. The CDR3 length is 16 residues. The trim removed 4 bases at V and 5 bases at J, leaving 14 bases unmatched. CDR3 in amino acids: CASSVLPQGSPETQYF. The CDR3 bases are TGCGCCAGCAGCGTATTACCACAGGGGTCCCCGGAGACCCAGTACTTC.

CDR3 protein: CAISGSLAGEVDTQYF. In nucleotides, the CDR3 is TGTGCCATCAGTGGTTCGTTGGCGGGAGAGGTAGATACGCAGTATTTT. This chain uses TRBV10-3 with TRBJ2-3; 7 bases align to TRBD2. The CDR3 loop spans 16 amino acids. Germline trimming cut 4 bases from V and 5 bases from J; bases unmatched to any gene: 12. Germline-derived CDR1 and CDR2 are ENHRY and SYGVKD.

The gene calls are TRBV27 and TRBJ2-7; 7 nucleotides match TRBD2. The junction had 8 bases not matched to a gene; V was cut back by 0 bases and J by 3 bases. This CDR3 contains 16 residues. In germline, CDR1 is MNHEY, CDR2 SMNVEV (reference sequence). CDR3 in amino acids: CASSLSPGGLFYEQYF. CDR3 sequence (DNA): TGTGCCAGCAGTTTATCCCCCGGGGGGTTGTTCTACGAGCAGTACTTC.

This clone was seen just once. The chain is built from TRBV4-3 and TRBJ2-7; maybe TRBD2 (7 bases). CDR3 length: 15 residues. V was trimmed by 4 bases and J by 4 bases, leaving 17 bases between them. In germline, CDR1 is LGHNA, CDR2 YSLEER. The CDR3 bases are TGCGCCAGCAGCCCTCAAGGGGGGGGACCTTACGAGCAGTACTTC. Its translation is CASSPQGGGPYEQYF.

The CDR3 DNA reads as TGCAGCGTGGTCCGGGGTAGGAACACTGAAGCTTTCTTT. Amino acid sequence: CSVVRGRNTEAFF. This chain links TRBV29-1 with TRBJ1-1; D not certain. Germline V CDR1 and CDR2: SQVTM, ANQGSEA. The CDR3 has 13 amino acids. The germline V and J ends were trimmed by 6 bases and 1 base, with 12 bases remaining between them.

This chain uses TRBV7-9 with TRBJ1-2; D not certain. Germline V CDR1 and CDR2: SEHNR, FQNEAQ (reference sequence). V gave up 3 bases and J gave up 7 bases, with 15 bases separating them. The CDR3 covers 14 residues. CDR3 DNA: TGTGCCAGCAGCTTTCCCGTATCTACTGGTGGCTACACCTTC. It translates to CASSFPVSTGGYTF. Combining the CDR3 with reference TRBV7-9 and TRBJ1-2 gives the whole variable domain DTGVSQNPRHKITKRGQNVTFRCDPISEHNRLYWYRQTLGQGPEFLTYFQNEAQLEKSRLLSDRFSAERPKGSFSTLEIQRTEQGDSAMYLCASSFPVSTGGYTFGSGTRLTVV.

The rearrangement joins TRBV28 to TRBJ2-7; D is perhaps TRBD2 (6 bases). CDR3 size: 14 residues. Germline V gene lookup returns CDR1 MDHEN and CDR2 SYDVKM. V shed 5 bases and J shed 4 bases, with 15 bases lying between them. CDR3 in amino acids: CASSAGTFLYEQYF. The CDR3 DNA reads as TGTGCCAGCAGTGCCGGGACTTTCTTGTACGAGCAGTACTTC.

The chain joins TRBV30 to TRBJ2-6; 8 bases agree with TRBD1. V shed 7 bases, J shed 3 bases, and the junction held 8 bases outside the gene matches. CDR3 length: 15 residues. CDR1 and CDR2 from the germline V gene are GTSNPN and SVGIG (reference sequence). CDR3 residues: CASSGGAIGANVLTF. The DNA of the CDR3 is TGTGCCTCCTCAGGGGGCGCGATTGGGGCCAACGTCCTGACTTTC.

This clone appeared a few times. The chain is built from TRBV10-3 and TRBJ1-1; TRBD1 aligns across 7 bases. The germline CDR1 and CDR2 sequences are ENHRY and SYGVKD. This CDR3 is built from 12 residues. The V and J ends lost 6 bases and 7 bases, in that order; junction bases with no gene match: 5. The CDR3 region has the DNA TGTGCCATCAGGACAGGGCGTAGTGAAGCTTTCTTT. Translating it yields CAIRTGRSEAFF.

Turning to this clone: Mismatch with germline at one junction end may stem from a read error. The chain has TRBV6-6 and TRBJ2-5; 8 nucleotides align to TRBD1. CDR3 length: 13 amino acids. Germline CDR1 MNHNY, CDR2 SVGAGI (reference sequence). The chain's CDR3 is CATSDRGQETQYF. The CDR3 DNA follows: TGTGCCACCAGTGACAGGGGCCAAGAGACCCAGTACTTC.